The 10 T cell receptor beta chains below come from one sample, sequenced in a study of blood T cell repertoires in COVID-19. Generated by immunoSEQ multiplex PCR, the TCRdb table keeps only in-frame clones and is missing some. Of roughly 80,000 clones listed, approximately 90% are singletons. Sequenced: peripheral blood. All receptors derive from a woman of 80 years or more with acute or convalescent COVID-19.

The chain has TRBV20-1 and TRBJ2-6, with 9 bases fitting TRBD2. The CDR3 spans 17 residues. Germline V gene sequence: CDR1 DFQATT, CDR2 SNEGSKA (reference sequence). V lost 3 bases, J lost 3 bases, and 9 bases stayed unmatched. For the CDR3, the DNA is TGCAGTGCTAGTGGTAGTAGCGGGAGCTATGGGGCCAACGTCCTGACTTTC. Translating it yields CSASGSSGSYGANVLTF.

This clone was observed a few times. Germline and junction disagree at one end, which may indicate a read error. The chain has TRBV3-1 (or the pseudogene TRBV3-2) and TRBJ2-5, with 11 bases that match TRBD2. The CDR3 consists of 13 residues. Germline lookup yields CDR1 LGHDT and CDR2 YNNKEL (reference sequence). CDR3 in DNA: TGTGCCAGCACTAGCGGGGGGCAAGGGACCCAGTACTTC. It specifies CASTSGGQGTQYF.

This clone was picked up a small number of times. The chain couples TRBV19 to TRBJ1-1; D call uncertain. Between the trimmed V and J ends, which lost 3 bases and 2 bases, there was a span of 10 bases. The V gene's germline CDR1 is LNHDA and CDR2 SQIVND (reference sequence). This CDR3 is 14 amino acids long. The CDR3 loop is CASSIPTPNTEAFF. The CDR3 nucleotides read TGTGCCAGTAGTATTCCGACACCTAACACTGAAGCTTTCTTT.

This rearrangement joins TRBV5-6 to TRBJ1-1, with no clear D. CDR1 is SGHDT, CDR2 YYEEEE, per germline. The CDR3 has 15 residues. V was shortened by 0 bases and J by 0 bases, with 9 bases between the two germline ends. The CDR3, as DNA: TGTGCCAGCAGCTTGGGGGCCTTCATGAACACTGAAGCTTTCTTT. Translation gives CASSLGAFMNTEAFF.

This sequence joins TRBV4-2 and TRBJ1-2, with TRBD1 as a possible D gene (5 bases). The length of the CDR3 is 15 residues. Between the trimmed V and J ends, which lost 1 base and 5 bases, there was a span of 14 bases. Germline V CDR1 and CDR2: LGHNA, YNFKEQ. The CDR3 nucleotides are TGTGCCAGCAGCCAAGCAAGTCAGGGTGGGTATGGCTACACCTTC. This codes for CASSQASQGGYGYTF.

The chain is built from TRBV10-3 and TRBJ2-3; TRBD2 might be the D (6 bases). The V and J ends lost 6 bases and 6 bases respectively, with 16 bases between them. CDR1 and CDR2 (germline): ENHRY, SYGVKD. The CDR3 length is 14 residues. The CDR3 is CAISPEGHGDTQYF. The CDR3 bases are TGTGCCATCAGCCCGGAGGGGCACGGGGATACGCAGTATTTT.

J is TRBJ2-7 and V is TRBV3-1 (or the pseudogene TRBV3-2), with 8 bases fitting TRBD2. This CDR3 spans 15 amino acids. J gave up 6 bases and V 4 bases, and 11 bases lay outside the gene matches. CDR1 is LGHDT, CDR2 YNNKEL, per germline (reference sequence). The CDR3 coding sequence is TGTGCCAGCAGCCTTAACCCTAGCGGGCTCGTCGAGCAGTACTTC. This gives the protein CASSLNPSGLVEQYF.

As DNA, the CDR3 is TGTGCCAGCTCAAAACTAGCGGTCGACGAGCAGTACTTC. It yields the protein CASSKLAVDEQYF. This chain links TRBV18 with TRBJ2-7; 8 nucleotides align to TRBD2. This CDR3 is 13 amino acids long. Germline CDR1 is KGHSH and CDR2 is LQKENI. The V segment lost 5 bases and the J segment 5 bases; nucleotides outside the gene matches: 5.

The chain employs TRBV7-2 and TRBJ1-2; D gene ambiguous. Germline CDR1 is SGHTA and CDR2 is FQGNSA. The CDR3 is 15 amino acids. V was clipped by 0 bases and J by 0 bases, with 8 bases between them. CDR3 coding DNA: TGTGCCAGCAGCTTAGCTGACATCTCTAACTATGGCTACACCTTC. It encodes CASSLADISNYGYTF.

CDR3 sequence reads: CASSSTGTSGRTDTQYF. CDR3 DNA sequence: TGTGCCAGCAGCTCAACCGGGACTAGCGGGAGGACAGATACGCAGTATTTT. The chain is built from TRBV7-3 and TRBJ2-3, with 15 positions matching TRBD2. CDR1 and CDR2 from the germline V gene are SGHTA and FQGTGA. Unmatched junction bases numbered 5, after V lost 4 bases and J lost 3 bases. CDR3 length: 17 residues.